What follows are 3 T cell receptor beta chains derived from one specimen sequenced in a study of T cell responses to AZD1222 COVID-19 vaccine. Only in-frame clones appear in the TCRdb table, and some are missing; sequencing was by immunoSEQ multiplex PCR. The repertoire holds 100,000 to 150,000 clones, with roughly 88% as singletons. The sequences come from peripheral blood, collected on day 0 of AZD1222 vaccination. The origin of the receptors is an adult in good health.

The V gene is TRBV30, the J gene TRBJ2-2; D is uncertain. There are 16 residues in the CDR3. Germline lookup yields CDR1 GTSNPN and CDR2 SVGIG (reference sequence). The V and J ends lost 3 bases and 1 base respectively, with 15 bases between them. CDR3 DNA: TGTGCCTGGAGAAGGGCAGGCGAAGTGAACACCGGGGAGCTGTTTTTT. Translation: CAWRRAGEVNTGELFF.

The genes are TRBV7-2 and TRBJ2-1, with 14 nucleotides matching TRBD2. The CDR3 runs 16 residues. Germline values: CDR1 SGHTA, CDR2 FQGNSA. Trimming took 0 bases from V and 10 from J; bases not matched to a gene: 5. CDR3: CASSLAGTSGRGEQFF. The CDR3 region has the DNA TGTGCCAGCAGCTTAGCGGGGACTAGCGGGAGAGGGGAGCAGTTCTTC.

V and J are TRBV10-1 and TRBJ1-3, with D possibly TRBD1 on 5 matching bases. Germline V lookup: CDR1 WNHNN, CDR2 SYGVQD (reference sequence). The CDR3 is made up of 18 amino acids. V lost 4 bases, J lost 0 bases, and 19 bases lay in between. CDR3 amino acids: CASSGAGGAGGSGNTIYF. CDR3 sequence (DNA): TGCGCCAGCAGTGGGGCCGGCGGAGCTGGGGGCTCTGGAAACACCATATATTTT.